The sequence of this T cell receptor beta chain was determined in a study of STAT5B mutations in CD4+ large granular lymphocyte leukemia. Turning to this clone: Its antigen is not known.

Overall study findings and caveats: Compared with healthy controls (2/35), patient top clones favored TRBV06 (8/27). Approximately 25% of private leukemic clonotypes occurred rarely in other patients' non-leukemic repertoires.

The CDR3 covers 15 residues. V shed 2 bases, J shed 3 bases, and the junction held 3 bases outside the gene matches. CDR1 and CDR2 (germline): SGHRS, YFSETQ. Buffy coats from healthy blood donors served as controls. The assay was run at survey level. Assay: immunoSEQ multiplex PCR; the TCRdb copy retains only in-frame clones and omits some. The repertoire consists of tens of thousands of clones, with 81% occurring once and the leading ten covering less than 0.35%. The sequenced sample consisted of CD4+ T cells from blood buffy coats. The chain uses TRBV5-1 and TRBJ2-5; 11 positions match TRBD2. This sequence originates from a human donor in good health. The CDR3 here is CASSLSSGGKETQYF. The CDR3, as DNA: TGCGCCAGCAGCTTATCTAGCGGGGGGAAAGAGACCCAGTACTTC.